The entry below describes one T cell receptor (beta chain). Its antigen is unknown. Trimming pared 2 bases from V and 1 base from J, leaving 7 bases between. Germline-derived CDR1 and CDR2 are SGHDT and YYEEEE. The CDR3 sequence is 13 residues long. The sample comes from a study of cytomegalovirus exposure and HLA in healthy donors. Findings of the study overall: Presence/absence analyses treated sequencing depth as roughly uniform across donors.

The primer mix had 60 Vbeta and 13 Jbeta primers. Some clones are missing from TCRdb's copy, which holds only in-frame ones; the method was immunoSEQ multiplex PCR. The table shows about 130,000 clones, with approximately 87% occurring only once. The chain links TRBV5-6 to TRBJ2-7; possibly TRBD2 for D (5 bases). The TCR comes from a man aged 18 to 30 in good health and CMV-seropositive. The sequencing input was PBMCs. The DNA of the CDR3 is TGTGCCAGCAGCTTAGCGGCGTCCTACGAGCAGTACTTC. Translating it yields CASSLAASYEQYF.